One and the same sample provided the 22 T cell receptor beta chains below, sequenced in a study of cytomegalovirus exposure and HLA in healthy donors (dated by TCRdb to between 2016 and 2019). Library construction relied on the immunoSEQ multiplex PCR assay. The multiplex PCR relied on a mix of 60 forward primers for TCR Vbeta segments and 13 reverse primers for TCR Jbeta segments. TCRdb carries this immuneACCESS record with in-frame sequences only. Its versions omit some clonotypes, under half of them owing to an unresolved V gene in the studies checked, with the rest unexplained. This sample gives over 110,000 clones in total; approximately 70% of them show up just once. 1.3% of the sample rests with the top ten. The sequenced sample consisted of PBMCs. The receptors stem from a woman aged 40 to 49 in good health and CMV-seronegative.

This clone was counted between two and nine times. V gene TRBV7-6 combines with J gene TRBJ1-6; TRBD1 matches 7 bases. Germline V gene sequence: CDR1 SGHVS, CDR2 FNYEAQ. The CDR3 has 16 amino acids. The J segment lost 9 bases and the V segment lost 2 bases, leaving 10 bases of the junction unmatched. The CDR3 loop is CASSLLGDSGGSPLHF. CDR3 sequence (DNA): TGTGCCAGCAGCTTACTTGGAGATTCAGGGGGTTCACCCCTCCACTTT.

J is TRBJ1-2 and V is TRBV6-5; 8 bases match TRBD1. The CDR3 consists of 13 residues. After removal of 5 bases from V and 6 bases from J, the junction contained 5 bases not matched to a gene. CDR1 is MNHEY, CDR2 SVGAGI, per germline. CDR3 coding DNA: TGTGCCAGCAGTCGGGACAGGAATCATGGCTACACCTTC. Protein sequence: CASSRDRNHGYTF.

The chain links TRBV5-1 to TRBJ2-3, with 14 bases fitting TRBD2. The V gene's germline CDR1 is SGHRS and CDR2 YFSETQ. CDR3 length equals 19 residues. J lost 2 bases, V lost 0 bases, and 8 bases had no gene match. The CDR3 coding sequence is TGCGCCAGCAGCTTGGGTTTTTGGACTAGCGGGGGGAACACAGATACGCAGTATTTT. Residues: CASSLGFWTSGGNTDTQYF.

The V and J genes are TRBV29-1 and TRBJ2-3; 12 positions agree with TRBD2. This CDR3 contains 14 residues. Germline lookup yields CDR1 SQVTM and CDR2 ANQGSEA. The trim removed 5 bases at V and 4 bases at J, leaving 4 bases unmatched. The CDR3 sequence is CSVRPSGGADTQYF. CDR3 DNA sequence: TGCAGCGTTCGACCTAGCGGGGGGGCAGATACGCAGTATTTT.

The J gene is TRBJ2-7, the V gene TRBV27, with D possibly TRBD1 on 5 matching bases. CDR3 length: 14 amino acids. Germline V gene lookup returns CDR1 MNHEY and CDR2 SMNVEV (reference sequence). V was clipped by 6 bases and J by 6 bases, with 18 bases between them. The CDR3 DNA sequence: TGTGCCAGCAGCTCGGACACTGCAGCGTCCGAGCAGTACGTC. Translated: CASSSDTAASEQYV.

This clone was picked up one time. J is TRBJ2-5 and V is TRBV5-1; D perhaps matches TRBD1 (5 bases). V was cut by 0 bases and J by 2 bases, with 11 bases left in between. Germline V CDR1 and CDR2: SGHRS, YFSETQ. CDR3 length equals 15 residues. CDR3 bases: TGCGCCAGCAGCTTGGTGACAGACCTACAAGAGACCCAGTACTTC. Its translation is CASSLVTDLQETQYF.

This sequence joins TRBV7-2 and TRBJ2-1, with D possibly matching TRBD2 (6 bases). The CDR3 is 14 amino acids. The ends were cut back, 1 base at V and 9 bases at J, with 13 bases in the middle. Germline-derived CDR1 and CDR2 are SGHTA and FQGNSA. CDR3 sequence reads: CASSLGPGGSEQFF. Here the CDR3 DNA reads TGTGCCAGCAGCTTAGGTCCCGGGGGAAGTGAGCAGTTCTTC.

The V call is TRBV13, the J call TRBJ1-2; 8 nucleotides match TRBD1. V gave up 6 bases and J gave up 4 bases; unmatched junction bases: 7. In germline, CDR1 is PRHDT, CDR2 FYEKMQ (reference sequence). This CDR3 has 14 amino acids. CDR3: CASSTRTGSYGYTF. The CDR3 region has the DNA TGTGCCAGCAGTACGAGGACAGGGAGCTATGGCTACACCTTC.

This clone appeared a few times. The chain has TRBV29-1 and TRBJ2-5; 11 bases match TRBD2. Germline V gene lookup returns CDR1 SQVTM and CDR2 ANQGSEA. This CDR3 comprises 14 residues. V lost 6 bases, J lost 7 bases, and 10 bases stayed unmatched. The CDR3 DNA sequence: TGCAGCGTCGTAGCGGGGGGGGCTGGGGTGACCCAGTACTTC. This translates into CSVVAGGAGVTQYF.

The chain carries TRBV29-1 and TRBJ2-7; the D gene is possibly TRBD1 (5 bases). The CDR3 has 14 residues. V was cut by 3 bases and J by 3 bases, with 15 bases left in between. CDR1 and CDR2 from the germline V gene are SQVTM and ANQGSEA. CDR3 DNA sequence: TGCAGCGTTGAGCAGGGCTCGTGGAACTACGAGCAGTACGTC. Residues: CSVEQGSWNYEQYV.

This clone came up a few times. V gene TRBV5-6 combines with J gene TRBJ2-1; D remains unclear. The V end lost 2 bases, the J end lost 5 bases, and 8 bases lay between the germline ends. From germline, CDR1 is SGHDT and CDR2 YYEEEE. The CDR3 extends over 13 amino acids. The CDR3 nucleotides are TGTGCCAGCAGCTTAAGCTTAAACAATGAGCAGTTCTTC. Amino acid sequence: CASSLSLNNEQFF.

The chain uses TRBV5-8 and TRBJ1-1; 7 bases are a match to TRBD1. The germline CDR1 and CDR2 sequences are SGHTS and YDEGEE. Losses at the gene ends were 0 bases for V and 8 bases for J; bases not matched to a gene: 4. The CDR3 totals 13 residues. CDR3: CASSLVGTVEAFF. In DNA form, the CDR3 reads TGTGCCAGCAGCTTGGTAGGGACAGTGGAAGCTTTCTTT.

The chain combines TRBV6-1 with TRBJ1-2; D remains ambiguous. The germline V gene encodes CDR1 MNHNS and CDR2 SASEGT. There are 13 residues in the CDR3. V gave up 5 bases and J gave up 2 bases, with 9 bases separating them. CDR3 region: CASSSSINYGYTF. DNA for the CDR3: TGTGCCAGCAGTAGTAGTATAAACTATGGCTACACCTTC.

This chain connects TRBV5-1 to TRBJ2-3; 11 bases fit TRBD2. The junction had 8 bases not matched to a gene; V was cut back by 4 bases and J by 4 bases. Looked up from germline, CDR1 is SGHRS and CDR2 is YFSETQ. The CDR3 has 16 amino acids. This CDR3 reads CASSLGVSGGADTQYF. CDR3 nucleotide sequence: TGCGCCAGCAGCCTCGGAGTTAGCGGGGGGGCAGATACGCAGTATTTT. Filled out from reference TRBV5-1 and TRBJ2-3, the complete variable domain reads KAGVTQTPRYLIKTRGQQVTLSCSPISGHRSVSWYQQTPGQGLQFLFEYFSETQRNKGNFPGRFSGRQFSNSRSEMNVSTLELGDSALYLCASSLGVSGGADTQYFGPGTRLTVL.

The chain links TRBV10-2 to TRBJ1-3; D is ambiguous. The CDR3 is 15 residues long. Trimming stripped 0 bases from V and 8 bases from J, with 14 bases between. Germline assignment: CDR1 WSHSY and CDR2 SAAADI. Here the CDR3 reads CASSESASAGYTIYF. The CDR3 bases are TGCGCCAGCAGTGAGTCGGCGTCCGCGGGGTACACCATATATTTT.

The V and J genes are TRBV13 and TRBJ1-2; D is uncertain. Between the trimmed V and J ends, which lost 4 bases and 8 bases, there was a span of 8 bases. CDR1 is PRHDT and CDR2 is FYEKMQ in the germline V gene (reference sequence). This CDR3 contains 11 residues. The CDR3 loop reads CASSSPGGYTF. The CDR3 coding sequence is TGTGCCAGCAGCTCCCCGGGGGGCTACACCTTC.

CDR3 residues: CASSYLDGRGTTIYF. The CDR3 DNA sequence: TGTGCCAGCAGCTACTTGGACGGCCGGGGGACTACCATATATTTT. The V and J genes are TRBV2 and TRBJ1-3, with a tentative D call TRBD1 (5 bases). The germline V and J ends were trimmed by 6 bases and 10 bases, with 22 bases remaining between them. CDR3 length: 15 amino acids. Per germline, CDR1 SNHLY and CDR2 FYNNEI.

The chain has TRBV7-2 and TRBJ1-2; the match to TRBD1 covers 8 bases. J lost 6 bases, V lost 1 base, and 7 bases had no gene match. CDR1 and CDR2 from the germline V gene are SGHTA and FQGNSA. The CDR3 runs 15 residues. The CDR3 bases are TGTGCCAGCAGCTTAGGTTGGACAGGGTCGGATGGCTACACCTTC. Translated, it gives CASSLGWTGSDGYTF. The full variable domain, its missing parts supplied by reference TRBV7-2 and TRBJ1-2, is GAGVSQSPSNKVTEKGKDVELRCDPISGHTALYWYRQSLGQGLEFLIYFQGNSAPDKSGLPSDRFSAERTGGSVSTLTIQRTQQEDSAVYLCASSLGWTGSDGYTFGSGTRLTVV.

The rearrangement links TRBV6-6 to TRBJ1-5, with D perhaps matching TRBD1 (5 bases). Germline assignment: CDR1 MNHNY and CDR2 SVGAGI (reference sequence). The CDR3 runs to 16 residues. The germline V and J ends were trimmed by 0 bases and 3 bases, with 12 bases remaining between them. CDR3 amino acids: CASSYSKQAHNQPQHF. CDR3 DNA sequence: TGTGCCAGCAGTTACTCGAAACAGGCTCACAATCAGCCCCAGCATTTT.

The chain is built from TRBV5-1 and TRBJ1-1, with 11 bases identical to TRBD1. This CDR3 spans 18 amino acids. The V gene's germline CDR1 is SGHRS and CDR2 YFSETQ. The junction had 9 bases not matched to a gene; V was cut back by 2 bases and J by 0 bases. The DNA of the CDR3 is TGCGCCAGCAGCTTCCGAGGGACAGGGGGATATTTGAACACTGAAGCTTTCTTT. This gives the protein CASSFRGTGGYLNTEAFF.

The chain is built from TRBV6-5 and TRBJ2-1; 9 bases are shared with TRBD2. The V segment lost 0 bases and the J segment 8 bases; nucleotides outside the gene matches: 2. Germline V CDR1 and CDR2: MNHEY, SVGAGI. The CDR3 totals 14 residues. The CDR3 DNA reads as TGTGCCAGCAGTTACTCGGCTAGCGGGGATGAGCAGTTCTTC. Its translation: CASSYSASGDEQFF.

V gene TRBV6-5 combines with J gene TRBJ1-6; TRBD1 aligns across 7 bases. V shed 6 bases and J 10 bases; nucleotides not matched to a gene: 12. The CDR3 runs to 15 residues. Germline values: CDR1 MNHEY, CDR2 SVGAGI. The CDR3 bases are TGTGCCAGCAGCCGACAGGGATTTGATGGGTCACCCCTCCACTTT. It codes for CASSRQGFDGSPLHF.